A selection of T cell receptor beta chains follows, all from one sample in a study of T cell changes during pregnancy in multiple sclerosis. Clones were read by immunoSEQ multiplex PCR, and TCRdb kept only the in-frame ones, dropping some. The table records about 92,000 clones, more than 90% of them present only once. The source was peripheral blood, collected in the first trimester of pregnancy. Receptor source: a female donor with multiple sclerosis, enrolled in a pregnancy study. CDR3s include the opening cysteine and the closing phenylalanine or tryptophan. The D gene is left open where the match is weak. Size values are once, few and many counts, or a class for expanded clones, and some rows have none.

abundance	j_gene	d_gene	len	v_gene	CDR3aa	CDR3nt
-	TRBJ1-2	-	15	TRBV11-1	CASSFGTPSNYGYTF	TGTGCCAGCAGCTTTGGGACACCCTCTAACTATGGCTACACCTTC
-	TRBJ2-7	TRBD1	14	TRBV7-6	CASSSLTGPYEQYF	TGTGCCAGCAGCTCTCTGACAGGGCCCTACGAGCAGTACTTC
-	TRBJ2-3	-	14	TRBV15	CATRQRRSEDTQYF	TGTGCCACCAGGCAGAGACGGAGCGAAGATACGCAGTATTTT
once	TRBJ2-2	-	16	TRBV7-7	CASSLSTGSLAGELFF	TGTGCCAGCAGCTTATCGACCGGGAGTTTGGCCGGGGAGCTGTTTTTT
-	TRBJ1-5	-	14	TRBV19	CASSGQISNQPQHF	TGTGCCAGTAGTGGACAGATCAGCAATCAGCCCCAGCATTTT
-	TRBJ1-2	-	15	TRBV7-9	CASSSTGSRNDGYTF	TGTGCCAGCAGCTCAACAGGGTCCCGAAATGATGGCTACACCTTC
-	TRBJ1-3	TRBD1	16	TRBV7-9	CASTPRTGKPGNTIYF	TGTGCCAGCACCCCTCGGACAGGGAAGCCTGGAAACACCATATATTTT
-	TRBJ1-2	-	12	TRBV9	CASSVGGGGYTF	TGTGCCAGCAGCGTTGGGGGGGGTGGCTACACCTTC
-	TRBJ1-2	TRBD1	11	TRBV29-1	CSAGTGSGYTF	TGCAGCGCGGGGACAGGGAGCGGCTACACCTTC
-	TRBJ1-4	-	13	TRBV7-9	CASSLRPNEKLFF	TGTGCCAGCAGCTTGCGGCCGAACGAAAAACTGTTTTTT
once	TRBJ2-7	TRBD2	14	TRBV23-1	CASQGLAGVHEQYF	TGCGCCTCTCAGGGGCTAGCGGGAGTTCACGAGCAGTACTTC
-	TRBJ2-6	-	15	TRBV15	CATSQGLSGANVLTF	TGTGCCACCAGCCAGGGACTCTCTGGGGCCAACGTCCTGACTTTC
-	TRBJ2-1	TRBD2	18	TRBV4-2	CASSPRATSGRMDNEQFF	TGTGCCAGCAGCCCCCGCGCGACTAGCGGGAGAATGGACAATGAGCAGTTCTTC
-	TRBJ1-2	-	12	TRBV9	CASWTVENGYTF	TGTGCCAGCTGGACAGTCGAAAATGGCTACACCTTC
-	TRBJ1-1	TRBD1	14	TRBV10-1	CASGRDRGPTEAFF	TGCGCCAGCGGCCGAGACAGGGGGCCGACTGAAGCTTTCTTT
-	TRBJ2-1	-	12	TRBV7-2	CASSRESREQFF	TGTGCCAGCAGCCGGGAGTCGAGGGAGCAGTTCTTC
-	TRBJ2-7	TRBD2	19	TRBV5-1	CASSLPREAISQGLYEQYF	TGCGCCAGCAGCTTACCTCGGGAGGCCATTTCCCAGGGACTGTACGAGCAGTACTTC
-	TRBJ1-1	-	14	TRBV5-1	CASSLDRVNTEAFF	TGCGCCAGCAGCTTGGACAGGGTTAACACTGAAGCTTTCTTT
-	TRBJ2-1	TRBD2	16	TRBV5-1	CARDPSVGREGYEQFF	TGCGCCAGGGACCCCTCAGTCGGGCGGGAGGGCTATGAGCAGTTCTTC
-	TRBJ2-7	TRBD1	15	TRBV6-1	CASSDRDSSSYEQYF	TGTGCCAGCAGTGATCGGGACAGTAGCTCCTACGAGCAGTACTTC
once	TRBJ2-7	TRBD1	14	TRBV5-1	CASSLGTGGDEQYF	TGCGCCAGCAGCTTAGGGACAGGGGGGGACGAGCAGTACTTC
-	TRBJ2-3	-	15	TRBV4-1	CASSQAKTSTDTQYF	TGCGCCAGCAGCCAAGCTAAGACTAGCACAGATACGCAGTATTTT
-	TRBJ2-5	TRBD2	17	TRBV9	CASSGDLPGGIQETQYF	TGTGCCAGCAGCGGGGACTTGCCGGGAGGGATCCAAGAGACCCAGTACTTC
once	TRBJ1-1	-	13	TRBV7-8	CASSPAGGTEAFF	TGTGCCAGCAGCCCAGCGGGGGGCACTGAAGCTTTCTTT
few	TRBJ2-4	TRBD2	17	TRBV27	CASRRTSGLTGGNIQYF	TGTGCCAGCAGGAGGACTAGCGGCCTTACCGGGGGGAACATTCAGTACTTC
few	TRBJ2-7	TRBD1	15	TRBV11-2	CASSRMGQVFYEQYF	TGTGCCAGCAGCCGAATGGGACAGGTATTCTACGAGCAGTACTTC
-	TRBJ1-1	-	16	TRBV19	CASSHVGPGGNTEAFF	TGTGCCAGTAGTCATGTTGGGCCCGGAGGGAACACTGAAGCTTTCTTT
-	TRBJ1-4	TRBD1	14	TRBV19	CASVKTGGSEKLFF	TGTGCCAGCGTTAAAACAGGGGGAAGTGAAAAACTGTTTTTT
-	TRBJ2-3	-	15	TRBV6-5	CASSYSLLREDTQYF	TGTGCCAGCAGTTACTCCCTCCTTCGGGAGGATACGCAGTATTTT
-	TRBJ2-3	-	15	TRBV30	CAWEDRLKSTDTQYF	TGTGCCTGGGAAGACAGATTAAAGAGCACAGATACGCAGTATTTT
-	TRBJ2-5	-	13	TRBV4-3	CASSRGRQETQYF	TGCGCCAGCAGCCGCGGGCGACAAGAGACCCAGTACTTC
-	TRBJ1-2	TRBD1	15	TRBV19	CASSISWTGRYGYTF	TGTGCCAGTAGTATCTCGTGGACAGGGAGGTACGGCTACACCTTC
-	TRBJ2-1	-	13	TRBV2	CASSEGLGGEQFF	TGTGCCAGCAGTGAAGGTTTAGGGGGTGAGCAGTTCTTC
-	TRBJ2-7	TRBD1	15	TRBV4-1	CASSQDGQESYEQYF	TGCGCCAGCAGCCAAGATGGACAGGAATCCTACGAGCAGTACTTC
once	TRBJ1-5	-	15	TRBV30	CAWSIRTESNQPQHF	TGTGCCTGGAGTATTCGGACAGAGAGCAATCAGCCCCAGCATTTT
-	TRBJ1-1	TRBD1	14	TRBV6-1	CASSEGTGGTEAFF	TGTGCCAGCAGTGAGGGGACAGGGGGCACTGAAGCTTTCTTT
-	TRBJ2-3	TRBD2	16	TRBV28	CASSSWGVAGVDTQYF	TGTGCCAGCAGTTCCTGGGGGGTAGCGGGAGTAGATACGCAGTATTTT
-	TRBJ1-2	-	13	TRBV19	CASTPRGNYGYTF	TGTGCCAGTACCCCCAGGGGTAACTATGGCTACACCTTC
-	TRBJ2-7	TRBD1	14	TRBV18	CASSPGGQVYEQYF	TGTGCCAGCTCACCAGGGGGACAGGTCTACGAGCAGTACTTC
-	TRBJ1-5	-	15	TRBV27	CASSLSQYRVQPQHF	TGTGCCAGCAGTTTATCCCAATACAGGGTTCAGCCCCAGCATTTT
-	TRBJ2-6	-	17	TRBV6-4	CASSEKGKSTGANVLTF	TGTGCCAGCAGTGAGAAGGGGAAGTCGACTGGGGCCAACGTCCTGACTTTC
-	TRBJ2-7	TRBD2	16	TRBV30	CAWSVRPGLGGSEQYF	TGTGCCTGGAGTGTCCGACCGGGACTAGGGGGTTCCGAGCAGTACTTC
once	TRBJ2-1	-	16	TRBV19	CASSWGTGPPYNEQFF	TGTGCCAGTAGCTGGGGTACAGGTCCTCCCTACAATGAGCAGTTCTTC
-	TRBJ1-1	TRBD1	14	TRBV29-1	CSVARDRANTEAFF	TGCAGCGTTGCCCGGGACAGGGCGAACACTGAAGCTTTCTTT
-	TRBJ1-2	-	11	TRBV2	CASRTVPGYTF	TGTGCCAGCAGGACAGTTCCTGGCTACACCTTC
-	TRBJ2-1	TRBD2	17	TRBV12-5	CASGLVLRAGGHNEQFF	TGTGCTAGTGGTTTGGTACTCAGAGCGGGAGGCCACAATGAGCAGTTCTTC
-	TRBJ1-1	-	13	TRBV28	CASSSGANTEAFF	TGTGCCAGCAGTTCAGGGGCTAACACTGAAGCTTTCTTT
-	TRBJ2-2	-	10	TRBV29-1	CSALTGELFF	TGCAGCGCCCTGACCGGGGAGCTGTTTTTT
-	TRBJ2-5	TRBD2	17	TRBV5-1	CASSLVAGGRGQETQYF	TGCGCCAGCAGCTTGGTAGCGGGGGGGCGTGGTCAAGAGACCCAGTACTTC
-	TRBJ1-1	-	16	TRBV21-1	CASSKGAHLVDTEAFF	TGTGCCAGCAGCAAGGGAGCTCACCTCGTGGACACTGAAGCTTTCTTT
-	TRBJ2-1	TRBD1	15	TRBV7-2	CASSWGTGSYNEQFF	TGTGCCAGCAGCTGGGGGACAGGCTCCTACAATGAGCAGTTCTTC
-	TRBJ2-1	TRBD1	13	TRBV27	CASSLGQGDEQFF	TGTGCCAGCAGTTTAGGTCAGGGGGATGAGCAGTTCTTC
-	TRBJ2-7	TRBD2	16	TRBV7-6	CASSLVASGNSYEQYF	TGTGCCAGCAGCTTAGTCGCGAGCGGGAACTCCTACGAGCAGTACTTC